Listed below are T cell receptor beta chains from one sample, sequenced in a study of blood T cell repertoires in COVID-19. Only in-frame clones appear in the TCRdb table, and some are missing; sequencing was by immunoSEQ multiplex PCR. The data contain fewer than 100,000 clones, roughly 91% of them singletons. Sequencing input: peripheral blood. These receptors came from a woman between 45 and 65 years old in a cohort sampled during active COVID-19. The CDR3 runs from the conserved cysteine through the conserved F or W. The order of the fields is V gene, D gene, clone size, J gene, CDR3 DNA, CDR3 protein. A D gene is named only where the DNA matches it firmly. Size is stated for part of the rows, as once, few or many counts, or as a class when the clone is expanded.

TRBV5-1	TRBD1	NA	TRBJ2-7	TGCGCCAGCAGCCCAGCGGACAGGGGTTTCTACGAGCAGTACTTC	CASSPADRGFYEQYF
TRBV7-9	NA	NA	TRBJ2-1	TGTGCCAGCAGAAGACAACAGACGAATGAGCAGTTCTTC	CASRRQQTNEQFF
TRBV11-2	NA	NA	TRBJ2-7	TGTGCCAGCAGCAACCCAATAGACAGCGAGCAGTACTTC	CASSNPIDSEQYF
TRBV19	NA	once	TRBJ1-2	TGTGCCAGTAGTATTTCCAGGGACTATGGCTACACCTTC	CASSISRDYGYTF
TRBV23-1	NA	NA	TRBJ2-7	TGCGCCAGCAAGTCCCGGGTTCGCGAGCAGTACTTC	CASKSRVREQYF
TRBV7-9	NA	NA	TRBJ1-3	TGTGCCAGCCCTCTCCCCTCTGGAAACACCATATATTTT	CASPLPSGNTIYF
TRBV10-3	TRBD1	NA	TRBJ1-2	TGTGCCATCAGTGAGTCGAAAGGACAGGGGGGGGCCCTGTATGGCTACACCTTC	CAISESKGQGGALYGYTF
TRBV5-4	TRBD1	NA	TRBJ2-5	TGTGCCAGCAGCTCAGGAGAACAGGGGGATCAAGAGACCCAGTACTTC	CASSSGEQGDQETQYF
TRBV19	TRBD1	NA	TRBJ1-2	TGTGCCAGTAGACAGGGGGTTAATAACTATGGCTACACCTTC	CASRQGVNNYGYTF
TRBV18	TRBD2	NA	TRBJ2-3	TGTGCCAGCTCACCTGGGACTAGTGGGGCGATGAATACGCAGTATTTT	CASSPGTSGAMNTQYF
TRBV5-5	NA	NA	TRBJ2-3	TGTGCCAGCAGCCCGGCGGGACAGAGCACAGATACGCAGTATTTT	CASSPAGQSTDTQYF
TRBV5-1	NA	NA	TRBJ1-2	TGCGCCAGCAGTTCCTCCGGGGGGCATGGCTACACCTTC	CASSSSGGHGYTF
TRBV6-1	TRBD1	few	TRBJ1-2	TGTGCCAGCAGTGAAGAAGGGACAGGGGATGGCTACACCTTC	CASSEEGTGDGYTF
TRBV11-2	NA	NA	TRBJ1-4	TGTGCCAGCAGCCCCTCTACCGTTCGCCGGGGGGGGGAACTGTTTTTT	CASSPSTVRRGGELFF
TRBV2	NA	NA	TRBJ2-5	TGTGCCAGCCGAGGAGCTGGAGAGACCCAGTACTTC	CASRGAGETQYF
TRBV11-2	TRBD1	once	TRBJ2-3	TGTGCCAGCAGCAAGGACAGGGTCTCCAAGACGCAGTATTTT	CASSKDRVSKTQYF
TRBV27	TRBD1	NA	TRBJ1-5	TGTGCCAGCAGTTTAACTCGGGACAGCAATAGCAATCAGCCCCAGCATTTT	CASSLTRDSNSNQPQHF
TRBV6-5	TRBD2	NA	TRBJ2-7	TGTGCCAGCAGGCTAGCGGGAGGGCCCCACGAGCAGTACTTC	CASRLAGGPHEQYF
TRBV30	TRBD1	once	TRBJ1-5	TGTGCCTGGAACCGGGACAGGGGTGGTCAGCCCCAGCATTTT	CAWNRDRGGQPQHF
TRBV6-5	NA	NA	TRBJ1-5	TGTGCCAGCAAGAAGGGAACGGGACAGCCCCAGCATTTT	CASKKGTGQPQHF
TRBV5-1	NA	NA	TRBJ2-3	TGCGCCAGCAGCTCAACGAAAGAGGCTGGCACAGATACGCAGTATTTT	CASSSTKEAGTDTQYF
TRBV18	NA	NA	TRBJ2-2	TGTGCCAGCTCACCACCCCCAGAGGGCACCGGGGAGCTGTTTTTT	CASSPPPEGTGELFF
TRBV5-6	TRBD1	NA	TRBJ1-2	TGTGCCAGCAGCGGCCGGGACAGGGCCTTTAGTGGCTACACCTTC	CASSGRDRAFSGYTF
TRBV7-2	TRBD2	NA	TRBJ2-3	TGTGCCAGCAGCTTACAAGCGGGAGGGGCAGATACGCAGTATTTT	CASSLQAGGADTQYF
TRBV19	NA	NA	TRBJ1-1	TGTGCCAGTGGTAGCGGGGTGACTGAAGCTTTCTTT	CASGSGVTEAFF
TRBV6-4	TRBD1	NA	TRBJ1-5	TGTGCCAGCAGTGCCCCGGGACAGGGTCGCAATCAGCCCCAGCATTTT	CASSAPGQGRNQPQHF
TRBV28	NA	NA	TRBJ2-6	TGTGCCGTCGTAGACAGAGTCGGGGCCAACGTCCTGACTTTC	CAVVDRVGANVLTF
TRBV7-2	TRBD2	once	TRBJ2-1	TGTGCCAGCAGCCGGGGACTAGCGGGAGGGCCCAGCGGTGAGCAGTTCTTC	CASSRGLAGGPSGEQFF
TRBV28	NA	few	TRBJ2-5	TGTGCCAGCAGTTTATACAGGGCGCAAGAGACCCAGTACTTC	CASSLYRAQETQYF
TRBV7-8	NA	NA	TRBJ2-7	TGTGCCAGCAGCTTCTTCTGGGACGCGGGAAAAGAGCAGTACTTC	CASSFFWDAGKEQYF
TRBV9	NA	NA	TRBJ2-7	TGTGCCAGCAGCGTAGACGGTGGGAGCTCCTACGAGCAGTACTTC	CASSVDGGSSYEQYF
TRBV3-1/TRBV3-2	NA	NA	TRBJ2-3	TGTGCCAGCACCCAGGGGGGAGGGAGAACAGATACGCAGTATTTT	CASTQGGGRTDTQYF
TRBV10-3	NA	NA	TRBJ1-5	TGTGCCATCAGAGAGGACGGGGGGAATCAGCCCCAGCATTTT	CAIREDGGNQPQHF
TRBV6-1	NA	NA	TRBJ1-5	TGTGCCAGCAGTGCCACCCACTTGACAAGTAGCAATCAGCCCCAGCATTTT	CASSATHLTSSNQPQHF
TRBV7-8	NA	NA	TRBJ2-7	TGTGCCAGCAGCTTAGCCCAGAATCCGAACTACGAGCAGTACTTC	CASSLAQNPNYEQYF
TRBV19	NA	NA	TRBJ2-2	TGTGCCAGTAGCGGGGGCGGGGGCACCGGGGAGCTGTTTTTT	CASSGGGGTGELFF
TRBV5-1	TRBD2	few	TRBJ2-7	TGCGCCAGCAGCTTGGTCGGTAGCGGGCTCGAGCAGTACTTC	CASSLVGSGLEQYF
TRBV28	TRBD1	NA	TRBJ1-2	TGTGCCAGCTCCAACCACGGGACAGGGTCCACTGGCTACACCTTC	CASSNHGTGSTGYTF
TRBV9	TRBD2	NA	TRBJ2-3	TGTGCCAGCAGCGTAGGTGGGAGGGCTGGCACAGATACGCAGTATTTT	CASSVGGRAGTDTQYF
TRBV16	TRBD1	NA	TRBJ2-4	TGTGCCAGCAGCCAATGGGACAGGGGTTCCAAAAACATTCAGTACTTC	CASSQWDRGSKNIQYF
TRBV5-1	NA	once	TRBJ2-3	TGCGCCAGCAGCTTGGACCCCTCGACAGGCACAGATACGCAGTATTTT	CASSLDPSTGTDTQYF
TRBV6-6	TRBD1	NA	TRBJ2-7	TGTGCCAGCAGCCTTATCCCGGGACAGGGCTACGAGCAGTACTTC	CASSLIPGQGYEQYF
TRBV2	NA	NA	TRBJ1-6	TGTGCCAGTACACAGAGCTCCTATAATTCACCCCTCCACTTT	CASTQSSYNSPLHF
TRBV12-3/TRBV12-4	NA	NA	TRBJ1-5	TGTGCCAGCAGTTCGGGCCCACAGGCCCAGCATTTT	CASSSGPQAQHF
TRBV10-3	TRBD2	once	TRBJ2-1	TGTGCCATCAGTGGCCAGGGCGGGGGGCCCCGCTTTGCCTCCATGCATGAGCAGTTCTTC	CAISGQGGGPRFASMHEQFF
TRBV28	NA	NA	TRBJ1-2	TGTGCCAGCAGCCCTGACTCAGCCGGGAACTATGGCTACACCTTC	CASSPDSAGNYGYTF
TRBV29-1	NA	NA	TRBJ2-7	TGCAGCGTTGAAGAAGGACAGAAGCAGTACTTC	CSVEEGQKQYF
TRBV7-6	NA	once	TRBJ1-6	TGTGCCAGCAGTCGGGACATTCAGAGAAGCTCCTATAATTCACCCCTCCACTTT	CASSRDIQRSSYNSPLHF